The 8 T cell receptor beta chains reported below all come from one sample, sequenced in a study of identical twins (TCRdb year 2016). The library relied on 5' RACE. Sequencing was carried out with an Illumina HiSeq 2000. TCRdb reanalyzed the raw reads on its own, using fastp at Q25 for trimming and MiXCR for clone calling, and kept in-frame beta chains. When rows share a CDR3 protein, they turn into one entry using the most common DNA and genes. This sample gives around 530,000 distinct CDR3 sequences in total; 15% of them show up just once. The top ten clonotypes cover nearly 0.45% of the sample. A further study also used this sample, focusing on yellow fever vaccine responses in identical twins.

The material sequenced was CD4+ T cells sorted from blood. These receptors were obtained from a woman aged 18 to 35 in good health.

The rearrangement links TRBV4-1 to TRBJ2-5, with no clear D. Germline CDR1 and CDR2: MGHRA and YSYEKL. The V end lost 1 base, the J end lost 5 bases, and 8 bases lay between the germline ends. CDR3 length: 13 amino acids. CDR3 nucleotide sequence: TGCGCCAGCAGCCAAGCAAAACAGGAGACCCAGTACTTC. This codes for CASSQAKQETQYF.

The chain carries TRBV20-1 and TRBJ1-3; 8 nucleotides match TRBD1. CDR1 is DFQATT, CDR2 SNEGSKA, per germline (reference sequence). Losses at the gene ends were 6 bases for V and 2 bases for J; bases not matched to a gene: 6. This CDR3 has 14 residues. The CDR3 region has the DNA TGCAGTGCCCTACCGGACAGGGCTGGAAACACCATATATTTT. Translation gives CSALPDRAGNTIYF.

This clonotype was seen a handful of times. V and J are TRBV20-1 and TRBJ1-4; no firm D call. V was shortened by 0 bases and J by 8 bases, with 13 bases between the two germline ends. The germline V gene has CDR1 DFQATT and CDR2 SNEGSKA (reference sequence). The CDR3 has 14 amino acids. CDR3 amino acids: CSARDPFGMEKLFF. The CDR3 nucleotides are TGCAGTGCTAGAGATCCGTTCGGTATGGAAAAACTGTTTTTT.

The CDR3 spells CASSEGEAYGEQFF. CDR3 bases: TGTGCCAGCAGTGAGGGGGAGGCCTACGGTGAGCAGTTCTTC. This chain uses TRBV2 with TRBJ2-1; D may be TRBD2 (6 bases). Germline V gives CDR1 SNHLY, CDR2 FYNNEI. V lost 3 bases and J lost 9, with 15 bases in between. The CDR3 totals 14 residues.

The table lists this clonotype with many counts. The gene calls are TRBV7-7 and TRBJ2-7, with 7 bases fitting TRBD1. Trimming at V came to 5 bases and at J to 3 bases, leaving 4 bases not matched to a gene. Germline V lookup: CDR1 SSHAT, CDR2 FNYEAQ (reference sequence). The CDR3 contains 13 residues. In DNA form, the CDR3 reads TGTGCCAGCAGCCGGGACAGAGGCTACGAGCAGTACGTC. This gives the protein CASSRDRGYEQYV.

The gene calls are TRBV10-3 and TRBJ2-7, with D tentatively TRBD2 (6 bases). This CDR3 comprises 14 residues. CDR1 is ENHRY, CDR2 SYGVKD, per germline. Trimming took 4 bases from V and 5 from J, leaving 15 bases between them. The CDR3 protein is CAISVGQGGNEQYV. The CDR3 DNA reads as TGTGCCATCAGTGTTGGGCAGGGAGGCAACGAGCAGTACGTC.

This clonotype was seen a handful of times. This sequence joins TRBV5-6 and TRBJ2-2, with 10 bases matching TRBD1. Trimming at V came to 5 bases and at J to 6 bases, leaving 4 bases not matched to a gene. The CDR3 has 14 amino acids. Germline V lookup: CDR1 SGHDT, CDR2 YYEEEE. The chain's CDR3 is CASRRDRGSGELFF. The CDR3 DNA reads as TGTGCCAGCAGGCGGGACAGGGGATCCGGGGAGCTGTTTTTT.

This clonotype has a handful of counts. V usage is TRBV28 and J usage is TRBJ2-1, with 8 positions matching TRBD1. The CDR3 extends over 16 amino acids. With V trimmed by 3 bases and J by 12 bases, 16 bases remained unmatched. Germline CDR1 and CDR2: MDHEN and SYDVKM. CDR3 residues: CASSLSPGQATTGQFF. The CDR3 DNA follows: TGTGCCAGCAGTTTGTCCCCGGGACAGGCCACAACTGGGCAGTTCTTC.